A selection of T cell receptor beta chains follows, all from one sample in a study of cytomegalovirus exposure and HLA in healthy donors. The assay was immunoSEQ multiplex PCR, and TCRdb's table has in-frame clones only and misses some. The sample lists hundreds of thousands of clones, over 80% seen once, with over 0.65% in the top ten. Input material: PBMCs. Receptors originate from a boy aged 2 to 10 in good health and CMV-seronegative. CDR3s include the opening cysteine and the closing phenylalanine or tryptophan. D genes are given only for firm matches. Only part of the rows carry a size: once, few, many, or a class if the clone is expanded.

j_call: TRBJ2-3; v_call: TRBV19; clone_size: .; d_call: TRBD1; cdr3_aa: CASSIGNRGRPDTQYF; cdr3_nt: TGTGCCAGTAGTATAGGTAACAGGGGGCGCCCAGATACGCAGTATTTT
j_call: TRBJ2-7; v_call: TRBV11-2; clone_size: .; d_call: TRBD1; cdr3_aa: CASSTWDSYEQYF; cdr3_nt: TGTGCCAGCAGCACCTGGGACAGCTACGAGCAGTACTTC
j_call: TRBJ2-3; v_call: TRBV10-2; clone_size: .; d_call: TRBD2; cdr3_aa: CASLAGPGTDTQYF; cdr3_nt: TGCGCCAGCCTAGCGGGTCCAGGGACAGATACGCAGTATTTT
j_call: TRBJ1-2; v_call: TRBV5-6; clone_size: few; d_call: TRBD1; cdr3_aa: CASSLGTGGRGNYGYTF; cdr3_nt: TGTGCCAGCAGCTTGGGGACAGGGGGAAGGGGTAACTATGGCTACACCTTC
j_call: TRBJ1-1; v_call: TRBV6-4; clone_size: once; d_call: TRBD1; cdr3_aa: CASSDLKGQGDLNTEAFF; cdr3_nt: TGTGCCAGCAGTGACCTCAAAGGACAGGGGGACCTTAACACTGAAGCTTTCTTT
j_call: TRBJ1-2; v_call: TRBV2; clone_size: few; d_call: .; cdr3_aa: CASSPNGNTNYGYTF; cdr3_nt: TGTGCCAGCAGCCCTAACGGGAACACTAACTATGGCTACACCTTC
j_call: TRBJ2-1; v_call: TRBV11-3; clone_size: .; d_call: .; cdr3_aa: CASSLDSYNEQFF; cdr3_nt: TGTGCCAGCTCCTTGGACAGTTACAATGAGCAGTTCTTC
j_call: TRBJ1-1; v_call: TRBV7-9; clone_size: .; d_call: .; cdr3_aa: CASSSEAPTEAFF; cdr3_nt: TGTGCCAGCAGCTCGGAGGCCCCAACTGAAGCTTTCTTT
j_call: TRBJ2-7; v_call: TRBV7-3; clone_size: .; d_call: .; cdr3_aa: CASSFGQGGAYEQYF; cdr3_nt: TGTGCCAGCAGCTTCGGACAGGGAGGGGCCTACGAGCAGTACTTC
j_call: TRBJ2-7; v_call: TRBV9; clone_size: .; d_call: .; cdr3_aa: CASSPQSRGHEQYF; cdr3_nt: TGTGCCAGCAGCCCCCAATCTAGGGGCCACGAGCAGTACTTC
j_call: TRBJ1-1; v_call: TRBV6-1; clone_size: .; d_call: .; cdr3_aa: CASMALGGQKKVAFF; cdr3_nt: TGTGCCAGCATGGCTTTAGGGGGACAAAAAAAGGTGGCTTTCTTT
j_call: TRBJ2-7; v_call: TRBV7-9; clone_size: .; d_call: .; cdr3_aa: CASIQQGDSYEQYF; cdr3_nt: TGTGCCAGCATCCAACAAGGGGATTCCTACGAGCAGTACTTC
j_call: TRBJ1-2; v_call: TRBV9; clone_size: .; d_call: .; cdr3_aa: CASSVAESGGYGYTF; cdr3_nt: TGTGCCAGCAGCGTAGCAGAGTCAGGAGGTTATGGCTACACCTTC
j_call: TRBJ1-5; v_call: TRBV19; clone_size: once; d_call: .; cdr3_aa: CASSIAGNQPQHF; cdr3_nt: TGTGCCAGTAGTATTGCCGGTAATCAGCCCCAGCATTTT
j_call: TRBJ1-2; v_call: TRBV7-9; clone_size: .; d_call: .; cdr3_aa: CASSMEGSNYGYTF; cdr3_nt: TGTGCCAGCAGCATGGAGGGGTCCAACTATGGCTACACCTTC
j_call: TRBJ1-1; v_call: TRBV30; clone_size: .; d_call: .; cdr3_aa: CAWSVQAGTEAFF; cdr3_nt: TGTGCCTGGAGTGTACAGGCGGGGACTGAAGCTTTCTTT